This T cell receptor beta chain came from a study of blood T cell repertoires in COVID-19. Looking at the study overall: Acute-phase and convalescent COVID-19 samples originated in the United States, Italy and Spain. PBMCs, B-cell-depleted T cells, or T cells provided the cDNA or gDNA that made up the material.

Deletions cut 4 bases from V and 3 bases from J, with 13 bases between. CDR3 length equals 14 residues. Germline CDR1 and CDR2: SNHLY and FYNNEI. The participants were between about 18 and 90 years old and came from about two dozen US areas. Original analysis: Cell counts per sample came from amplifying reference gene primers. Sequenced by immunoSEQ multiplex PCR; TCRdb stores in-frame clones only, minus some. From that table come the V and J calls and clone size; the DNA was used to work out D and trimming. The sample lists around 250,000 clones; 84% were seen once. Specimen: PBMCs or T cells enriched from blood (not recorded which). The TCR sequence derives from a man aged 25 to 40 with acute COVID-19. This sequence joins TRBV2 and TRBJ2-7, with a possible D match to TRBD2 (6 bases). CDR3: CASSAQPGLYEQYV. CDR3 nucleotides: TGTGCCAGCAGTGCCCAACCGGGACTCTACGAGCAGTACGTC.